The 5 T cell receptor beta chains below all came from one sample that was sequenced in a study of control samples from healthy donors and cancer patients. Using immunoSEQ multiplex PCR, the repertoire was profiled, and TCRdb retains in-frame clones only, with some absent. The data hold under 200,000 clones, with 90% to 95% observed a single time. The sample was PBMCs. These receptors all come from a man between 60 and 75 years old with colorectal cancer.

The chain employs TRBV2 and TRBJ2-3, with TRBD1 as a possible D gene (5 bases). This CDR3 comprises 13 residues. Trimming pared 7 bases from V and 6 bases from J, leaving 14 bases between. Germline CDR1 and CDR2: SNHLY and FYNNEI. The CDR3 spells CASTRMGRDTQYF. CDR3 sequence (DNA): TGTGCCAGCACGAGAATGGGGCGCGATACGCAGTATTTT. Using reference TRBV2 and TRBJ2-3 for the parts outside the CDR3, the full variable domain is EPEVTQTPSHQVTQMGQEVILRCVPISNHLYFYWYRQILGQKVEFLVSFYNNEISEKSEIFDDQFSVERPDGSNFTLKIRSTKLEDSAMYFCASTRMGRDTQYFGPGTRLTVL.

The chain carries TRBV6-5 and TRBJ2-6; D gene unclear. V lost 4 bases and J lost 1, with 5 bases in between. There are 14 residues in the CDR3. Germline CDR1 reads MNHEY; CDR2 reads SVGAGI. For the CDR3, the DNA is TGTGCCAGCAGTTCGAGTTCTGGGGCCAACGTCCTGACTTTC. It is translated as CASSSSSGANVLTF.

In its sample, this clone was seen once. The J gene is TRBJ2-2, the V gene TRBV6-1, with 8 bases that match TRBD1. CDR1 is MNHNS and CDR2 is SASEGT in the germline V gene. The length of the CDR3 is 16 residues. Trimming at V came to 1 base and at J to 4 bases, leaving 5 bases not matched to a gene. The CDR3 nucleotides are TGTGCCAGCAGTGAAGTATTACAGGGGGGCACCGGGGAGCTGTTTTTT. It specifies CASSEVLQGGTGELFF.

This sequence joins TRBV30 and TRBJ1-6; 7 positions agree with TRBD1. The CDR3 extends over 15 amino acids. The germline CDR1 and CDR2 sequences are GTSNPN and SVGIG (reference sequence). J gave up 6 bases and V 0 bases, and 5 bases lay outside the gene matches. The CDR3 sequence is CAWSVRAGGNSPLHF. The CDR3 DNA reads as TGTGCCTGGAGTGTACGGGCAGGGGGTAATTCACCCCTCCACTTT.

The chain couples TRBV30 to TRBJ1-1; no reliable D call. Per the germline V gene, CDR1 is GTSNPN and CDR2 is SVGIG (reference sequence). The CDR3 length is 14 residues. Trimming left V 0 bases short and J 1 base short, with 9 bases between. The CDR3 protein is CAWSVGGGNTEAFF. The CDR3 coding sequence is TGTGCCTGGAGTGTAGGTGGAGGGAACACTGAAGCTTTCTTT. The whole variable domain, filled in from reference TRBV30 and TRBJ1-1, reads SQTIHQWPATLVQPVGSPLSLECTVEGTSNPNLYWYRQAAGRGLQLLFYSVGIGQISSEVPQNLSASRPQDRQFILSSKKLLLSDSGFYLCAWSVGGGNTEAFFGQGTRLTVV.